This T cell receptor beta chain came from a study of T cells in localized non-small cell lung cancer. Whole-study results and caveats: Uninvolved adjacent lung, not tumor, had the highest T cell clonality. There was an association of higher blood T cell density with longer overall survival. In adjacent lung appeared a median roughly 56 of the top 100 tumor clones.

Germline CDR1 is MNHNS and CDR2 is SASEGT. The CDR3 loop spans 15 amino acids. The V and J ends lost 6 bases and 0 bases respectively, with 12 bases between them. Comment on this clone: What it recognizes is unknown.

The assay was immunoSEQ multiplex PCR, and TCRdb's table has in-frame clones only and misses some. The sample has approximately 21,000 clones, about 88% seen once. The sequenced sample was peripheral blood, obtained before any cancer treatment. The rearrangement joins TRBV6-1 to TRBJ1-5, with D perhaps TRBD1 (5 bases). The sequence derives from a male donor aged 60 or over with stage I lung adenocarcinoma. CDR3 residues: CASRGLLYSNQPQHF. In nucleotides, the CDR3 is TGTGCCAGCAGGGGACTGCTATATAGCAATCAGCCCCAGCATTTT.